Sequencing of this T cell receptor (beta chain) was carried out in a study of T cell changes during pregnancy in multiple sclerosis. Here immunoSEQ multiplex PCR was the method, and the copy in TCRdb shows in-frame clones only, minus some. The sample records more than 80,000 clones, approximately 92% being singletons. Germline values: CDR1 SEHNR, CDR2 FQNEAQ (reference sequence). The CDR3 covers 16 residues. The J segment lost 4 bases and the V segment lost 5 bases, leaving 6 bases of the junction unmatched. The J gene is TRBJ2-2, the V gene TRBV7-9, with 11 bases fitting TRBD2. The material was peripheral blood, obtained in the first trimester of pregnancy. The clonotype originates from a female donor with multiple sclerosis, enrolled in a pregnancy study. The CDR3 loop is CASSGGGLAVTGELFF. CDR3 in DNA: TGTGCCAGCAGCGGGGGGGGACTAGCGGTCACCGGGGAGCTGTTTTTT.